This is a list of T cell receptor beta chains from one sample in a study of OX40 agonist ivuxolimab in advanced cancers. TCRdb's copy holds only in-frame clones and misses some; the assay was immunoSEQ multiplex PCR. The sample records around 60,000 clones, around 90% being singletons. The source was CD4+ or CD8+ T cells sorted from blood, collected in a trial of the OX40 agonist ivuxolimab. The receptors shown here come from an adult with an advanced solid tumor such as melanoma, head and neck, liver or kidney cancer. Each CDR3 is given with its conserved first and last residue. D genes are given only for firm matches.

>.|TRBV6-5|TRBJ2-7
CASSSRQDYEQYF
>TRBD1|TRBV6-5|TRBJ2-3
CASSGDRSTDTQYF
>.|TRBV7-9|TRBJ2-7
CASSSTGYYEQYF
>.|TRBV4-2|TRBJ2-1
CASSQEIYNEQFF
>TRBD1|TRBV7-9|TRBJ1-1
CASSLAAGGNTEAFF
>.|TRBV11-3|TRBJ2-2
CASSLVAGELFF
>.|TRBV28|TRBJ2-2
CASSLEGKWDTGELFF
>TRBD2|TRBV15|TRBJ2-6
CATSRDRPSGPFSGANVLTF
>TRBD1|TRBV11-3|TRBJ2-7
CASSFPGGEQYF
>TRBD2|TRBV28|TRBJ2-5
CASSWTSGSLDQYF
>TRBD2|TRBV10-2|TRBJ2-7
CASSYSGTGYEQYF
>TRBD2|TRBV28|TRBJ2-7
CASSLTSVAGPYF
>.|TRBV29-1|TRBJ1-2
CSVTVEVNYGYTF
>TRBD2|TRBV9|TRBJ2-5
CASSVGGFGLAGGPETQYF
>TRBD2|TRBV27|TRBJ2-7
CASSLSGLQDEQYF
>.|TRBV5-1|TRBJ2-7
CASRGVGDEQYF
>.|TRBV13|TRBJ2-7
CASSPAVAEQYF
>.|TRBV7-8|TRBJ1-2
CASSATGTWNYGYTF
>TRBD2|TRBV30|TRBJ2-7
CAWSVRSSGEPYEQYF
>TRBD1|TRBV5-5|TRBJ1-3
CASSSPGGVGGNTIYF
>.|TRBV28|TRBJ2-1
CASSSRFLQGEQFF
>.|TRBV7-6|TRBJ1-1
CASSSDTEAFF
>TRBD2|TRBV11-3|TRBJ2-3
CASSPGGGITDTQYF
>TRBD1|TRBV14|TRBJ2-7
CASSPTGYEQYF
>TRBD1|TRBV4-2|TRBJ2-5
CASSLERDSQESQYF
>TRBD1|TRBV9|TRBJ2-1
CASSATGTDYNEQFF
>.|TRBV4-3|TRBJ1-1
CASSQDRGAEAFF
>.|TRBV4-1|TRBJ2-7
CASSQGGSISYEQYF
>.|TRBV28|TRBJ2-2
CASSFVQRTHTGELFF
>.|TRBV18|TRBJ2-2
CASSPNNRELFF
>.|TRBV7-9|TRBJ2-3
CASSLVVGINTDTQYF
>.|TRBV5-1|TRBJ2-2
CASSLDRMNTGELFF
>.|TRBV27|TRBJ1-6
CASSTQGYSPLHF
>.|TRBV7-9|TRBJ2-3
CASRPGVTDTQYF
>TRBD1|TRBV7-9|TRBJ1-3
CASSLAPGQGAVGNTIYF
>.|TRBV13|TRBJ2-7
CASSLAGGGPAYEQYF
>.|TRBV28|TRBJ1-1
CASSPRADKLNTEAFF
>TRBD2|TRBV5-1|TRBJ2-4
CASSLSRTSGIAKNIQYF
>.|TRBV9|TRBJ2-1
CAGSSGPEREQFF
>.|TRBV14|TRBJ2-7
CASSQSPGMGTEQYF
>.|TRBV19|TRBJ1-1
CASTPLLTVSEAFF
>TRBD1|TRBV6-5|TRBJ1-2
CASTNDRAGYTF
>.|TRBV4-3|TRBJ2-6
CASSQEAVGGANVLTF
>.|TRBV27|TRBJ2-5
CASSLGNQETQYF
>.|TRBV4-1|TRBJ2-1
CASSQEATDRYNEQFF
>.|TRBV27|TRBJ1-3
CASSLGTALGNTIYF
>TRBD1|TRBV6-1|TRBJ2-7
CASSNRGSYEQYF
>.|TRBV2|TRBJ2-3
CASKPQYTDTQYF
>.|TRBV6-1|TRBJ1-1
CASSDSLAFF
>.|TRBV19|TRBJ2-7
CASSFGRPSSYEQYF
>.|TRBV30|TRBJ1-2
CAWSVEQEQYGYTF